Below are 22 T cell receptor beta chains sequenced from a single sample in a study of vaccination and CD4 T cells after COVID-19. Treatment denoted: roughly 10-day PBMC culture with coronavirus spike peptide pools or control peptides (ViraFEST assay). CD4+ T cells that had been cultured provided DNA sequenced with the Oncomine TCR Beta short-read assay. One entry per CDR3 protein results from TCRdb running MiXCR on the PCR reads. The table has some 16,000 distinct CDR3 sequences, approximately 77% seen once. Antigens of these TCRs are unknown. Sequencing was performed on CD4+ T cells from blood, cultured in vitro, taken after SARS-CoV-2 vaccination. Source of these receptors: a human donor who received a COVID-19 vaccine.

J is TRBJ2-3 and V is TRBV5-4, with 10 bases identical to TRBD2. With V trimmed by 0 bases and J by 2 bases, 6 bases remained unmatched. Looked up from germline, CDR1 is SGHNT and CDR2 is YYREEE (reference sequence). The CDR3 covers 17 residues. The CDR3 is CASSLGIAGGPTDTQYF. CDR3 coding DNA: TGTGCCAGCAGCTTGGGAATAGCGGGGGGACCCACAGATACGCAGTATTTT.

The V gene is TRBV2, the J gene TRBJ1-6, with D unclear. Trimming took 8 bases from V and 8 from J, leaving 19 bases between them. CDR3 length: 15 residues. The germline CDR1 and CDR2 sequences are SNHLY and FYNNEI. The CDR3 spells CASLGREVRHSPLHF. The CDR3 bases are TGTGCCAGCCTGGGGAGGGAGGTCCGTCATTCACCCCTCCACTTT.

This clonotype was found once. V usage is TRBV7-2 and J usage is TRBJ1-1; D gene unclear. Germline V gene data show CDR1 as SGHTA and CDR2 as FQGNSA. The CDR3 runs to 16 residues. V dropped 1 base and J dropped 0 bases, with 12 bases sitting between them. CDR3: CASSLDGEAVNTEAFF. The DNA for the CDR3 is TGTGCCAGCAGCTTAGACGGCGAAGCGGTGAACACTGAAGCTTTCTTT. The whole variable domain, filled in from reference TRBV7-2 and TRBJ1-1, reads GAGVSQSPSNKVTEKGKDVELRCDPISGHTALYWYRQSLGQGLEFLIYFQGNSAPDKSGLPSDRFSAERTGGSVSTLTIQRTQQEDSAVYLCASSLDGEAVNTEAFFGQGTRLTVV.

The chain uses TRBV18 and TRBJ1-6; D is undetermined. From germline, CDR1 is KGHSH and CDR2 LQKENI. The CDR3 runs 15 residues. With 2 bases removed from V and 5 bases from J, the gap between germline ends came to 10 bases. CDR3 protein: CASSPLRQDNSPLHF. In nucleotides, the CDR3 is TGTGCCAGCTCACCATTAAGGCAGGATAATTCACCCCTCCACTTT.

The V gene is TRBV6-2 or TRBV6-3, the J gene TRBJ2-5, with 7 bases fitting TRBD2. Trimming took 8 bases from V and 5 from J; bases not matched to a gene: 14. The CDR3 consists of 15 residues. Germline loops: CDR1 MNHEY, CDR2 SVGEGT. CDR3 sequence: CASVEAGLLMETQYF. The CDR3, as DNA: TGTGCCAGCGTTGAAGCGGGACTCCTCATGGAGACCCAGTACTTC.

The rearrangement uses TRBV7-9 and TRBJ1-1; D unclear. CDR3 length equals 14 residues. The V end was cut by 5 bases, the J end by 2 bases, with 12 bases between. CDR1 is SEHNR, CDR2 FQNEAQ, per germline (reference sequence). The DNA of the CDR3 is TGTGCCAGCAGCCCTTACCGAGGTAACACTGAAGCTTTCTTT. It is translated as CASSPYRGNTEAFF.

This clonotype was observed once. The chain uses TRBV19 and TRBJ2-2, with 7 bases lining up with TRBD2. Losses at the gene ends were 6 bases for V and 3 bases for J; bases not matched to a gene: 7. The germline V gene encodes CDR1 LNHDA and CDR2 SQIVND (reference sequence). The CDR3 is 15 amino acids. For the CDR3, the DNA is TGTGCCAGTAGAAGTGACAGCGGGGACACCGGGGAGCTGTTTTTT. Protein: CASRSDSGDTGELFF.

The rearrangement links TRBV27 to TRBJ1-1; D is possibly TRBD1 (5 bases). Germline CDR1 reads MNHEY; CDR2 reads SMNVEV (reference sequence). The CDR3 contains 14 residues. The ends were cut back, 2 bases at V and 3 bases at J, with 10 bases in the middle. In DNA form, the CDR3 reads TGTGCCAGCAGTTTAAAGGGGATAGACACTGAAGCTTTCTTT. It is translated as CASSLKGIDTEAFF.

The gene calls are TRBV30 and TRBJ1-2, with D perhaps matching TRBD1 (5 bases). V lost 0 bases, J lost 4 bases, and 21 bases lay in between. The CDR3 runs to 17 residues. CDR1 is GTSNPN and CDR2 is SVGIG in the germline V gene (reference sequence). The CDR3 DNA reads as TGTGCCTGGAGTGTATCGGCAGGGAAGGATTGGATCTATGGCTACACCTTC. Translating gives CAWSVSAGKDWIYGYTF.

CDR3 residues: CASTTGGMSYTF. The CDR3 bases are TGTGCCAGCACCACAGGGGGAATGTCCTACACCTTC. The chain couples TRBV6-1 to TRBJ1-2, with TRBD1 matching over 8 bases. The CDR3 is 12 amino acids. Unmatched junction bases numbered 8, after V lost 7 bases and J lost 10 bases. CDR1 is MNHNS, CDR2 SASEGT, per germline.

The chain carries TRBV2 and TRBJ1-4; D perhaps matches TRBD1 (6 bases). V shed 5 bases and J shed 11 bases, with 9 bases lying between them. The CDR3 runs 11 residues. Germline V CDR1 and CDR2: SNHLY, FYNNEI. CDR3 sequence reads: CASSRGQKLFF. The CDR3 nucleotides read TGTGCCAGCAGTAGAGGACAGAAACTGTTTTTT. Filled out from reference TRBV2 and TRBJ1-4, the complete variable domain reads EPEVTQTPSHQVTQMGQEVILRCVPISNHLYFYWYRQILGQKVEFLVSFYNNEISEKSEIFDDQFSVERPDGSNFTLKIRSTKLEDSAMYFCASSRGQKLFFGSGTQLSVL.

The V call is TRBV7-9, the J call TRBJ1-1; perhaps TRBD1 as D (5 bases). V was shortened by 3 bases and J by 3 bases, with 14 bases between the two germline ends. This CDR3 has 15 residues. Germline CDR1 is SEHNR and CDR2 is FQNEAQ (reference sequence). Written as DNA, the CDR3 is TGTGCCAGCAGCTTGGGGGGGGGTGAGGACACTGAAGCTTTCTTT. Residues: CASSLGGGEDTEAFF.

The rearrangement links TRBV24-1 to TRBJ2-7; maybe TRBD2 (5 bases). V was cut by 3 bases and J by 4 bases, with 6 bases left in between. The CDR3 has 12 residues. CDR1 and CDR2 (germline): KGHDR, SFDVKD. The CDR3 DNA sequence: TGTGCCACCAGTGATCGGGGTTACGAGCAGTACTTC. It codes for CATSDRGYEQYF.

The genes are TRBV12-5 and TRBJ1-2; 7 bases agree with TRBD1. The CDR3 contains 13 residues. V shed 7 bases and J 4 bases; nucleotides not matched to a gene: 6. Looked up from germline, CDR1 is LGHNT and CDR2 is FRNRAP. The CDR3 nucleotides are TGTGCTAGTGCCCGGGACAGCTCCTATGGCTACACCTTC. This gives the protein CASARDSSYGYTF.

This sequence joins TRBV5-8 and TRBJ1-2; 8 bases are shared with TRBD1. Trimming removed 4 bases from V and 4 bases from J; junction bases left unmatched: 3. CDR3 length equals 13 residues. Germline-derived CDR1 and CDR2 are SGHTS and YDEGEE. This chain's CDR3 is CASSRTGIYGYTF. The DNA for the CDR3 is TGTGCCAGCAGCCGGACAGGGATCTATGGCTACACCTTC. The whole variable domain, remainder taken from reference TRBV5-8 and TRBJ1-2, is EAGVTQSPTHLIKTRGQQATLRCSPISGHTSVYWYQQALGLGLQFLLWYDEGEERNRGNFPPRFSGRQFPNYSSELNVNALELEDSALYLCASSRTGIYGYTFGSGTRLTVV.

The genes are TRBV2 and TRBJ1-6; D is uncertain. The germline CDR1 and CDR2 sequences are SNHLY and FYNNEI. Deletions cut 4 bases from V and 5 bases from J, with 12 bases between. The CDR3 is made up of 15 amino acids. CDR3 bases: TGTGCCAGCAGTGCCCTATTTGTGGATAATTCACCCCTCCACTTT. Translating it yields CASSALFVDNSPLHF.

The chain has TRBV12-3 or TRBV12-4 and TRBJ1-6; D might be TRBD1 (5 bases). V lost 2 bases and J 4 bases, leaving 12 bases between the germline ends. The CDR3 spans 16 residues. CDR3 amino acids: CASSLSGDDYNSPLHF. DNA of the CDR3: TGTGCCAGCAGTTTATCGGGGGACGATTATAATTCACCCCTCCACTTT.

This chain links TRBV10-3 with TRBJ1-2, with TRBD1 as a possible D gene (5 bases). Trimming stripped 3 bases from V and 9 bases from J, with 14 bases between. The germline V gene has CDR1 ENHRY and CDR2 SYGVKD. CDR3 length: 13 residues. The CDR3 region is CAISEQDWDRYTF. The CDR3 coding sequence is TGTGCCATCAGTGAACAAGATTGGGACCGCTACACCTTC.

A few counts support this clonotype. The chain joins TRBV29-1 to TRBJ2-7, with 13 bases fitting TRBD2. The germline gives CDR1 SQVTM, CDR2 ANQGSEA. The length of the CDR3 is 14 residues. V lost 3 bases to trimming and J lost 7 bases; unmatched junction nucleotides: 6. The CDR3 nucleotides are TGCAGCGTTGACCGGACTAGCGGGGGTGGAGAGCAGTACTTC. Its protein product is CSVDRTSGGGEQYF.

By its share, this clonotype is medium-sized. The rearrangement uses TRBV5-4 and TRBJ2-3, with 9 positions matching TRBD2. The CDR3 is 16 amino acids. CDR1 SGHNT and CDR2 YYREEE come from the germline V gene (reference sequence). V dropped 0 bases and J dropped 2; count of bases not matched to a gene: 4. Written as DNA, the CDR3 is TGTGCCAGCAGCTTGGTTAGCGGGGGAAACACAGATACGCAGTATTTT. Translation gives CASSLVSGGNTDTQYF.

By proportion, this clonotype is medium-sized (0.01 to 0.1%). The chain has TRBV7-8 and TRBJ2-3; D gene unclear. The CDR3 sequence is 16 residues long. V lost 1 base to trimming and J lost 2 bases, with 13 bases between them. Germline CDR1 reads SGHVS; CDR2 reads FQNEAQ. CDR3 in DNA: TGTGCCAGCAGCTTAGTGGCAGGTGCCAACACAGATACGCAGTATTTT. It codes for CASSLVAGANTDTQYF.

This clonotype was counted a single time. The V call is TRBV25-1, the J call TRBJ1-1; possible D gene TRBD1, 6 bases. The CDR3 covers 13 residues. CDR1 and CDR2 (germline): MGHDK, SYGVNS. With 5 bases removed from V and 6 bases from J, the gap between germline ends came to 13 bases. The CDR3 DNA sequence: TGTGCCAGCAGTACCCGACAGGATTCTGAAGCTTTCTTT. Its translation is CASSTRQDSEAFF. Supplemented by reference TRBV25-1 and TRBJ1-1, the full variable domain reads EADIYQTPRYLVIGTGKKITLECSQTMGHDKMYWYQQDPGMELHLIHYSYGVNSTEKGDLSSESTVSRIRTEHFPLTLESARPSHTSQYLCASSTRQDSEAFFGQGTRLTVV.